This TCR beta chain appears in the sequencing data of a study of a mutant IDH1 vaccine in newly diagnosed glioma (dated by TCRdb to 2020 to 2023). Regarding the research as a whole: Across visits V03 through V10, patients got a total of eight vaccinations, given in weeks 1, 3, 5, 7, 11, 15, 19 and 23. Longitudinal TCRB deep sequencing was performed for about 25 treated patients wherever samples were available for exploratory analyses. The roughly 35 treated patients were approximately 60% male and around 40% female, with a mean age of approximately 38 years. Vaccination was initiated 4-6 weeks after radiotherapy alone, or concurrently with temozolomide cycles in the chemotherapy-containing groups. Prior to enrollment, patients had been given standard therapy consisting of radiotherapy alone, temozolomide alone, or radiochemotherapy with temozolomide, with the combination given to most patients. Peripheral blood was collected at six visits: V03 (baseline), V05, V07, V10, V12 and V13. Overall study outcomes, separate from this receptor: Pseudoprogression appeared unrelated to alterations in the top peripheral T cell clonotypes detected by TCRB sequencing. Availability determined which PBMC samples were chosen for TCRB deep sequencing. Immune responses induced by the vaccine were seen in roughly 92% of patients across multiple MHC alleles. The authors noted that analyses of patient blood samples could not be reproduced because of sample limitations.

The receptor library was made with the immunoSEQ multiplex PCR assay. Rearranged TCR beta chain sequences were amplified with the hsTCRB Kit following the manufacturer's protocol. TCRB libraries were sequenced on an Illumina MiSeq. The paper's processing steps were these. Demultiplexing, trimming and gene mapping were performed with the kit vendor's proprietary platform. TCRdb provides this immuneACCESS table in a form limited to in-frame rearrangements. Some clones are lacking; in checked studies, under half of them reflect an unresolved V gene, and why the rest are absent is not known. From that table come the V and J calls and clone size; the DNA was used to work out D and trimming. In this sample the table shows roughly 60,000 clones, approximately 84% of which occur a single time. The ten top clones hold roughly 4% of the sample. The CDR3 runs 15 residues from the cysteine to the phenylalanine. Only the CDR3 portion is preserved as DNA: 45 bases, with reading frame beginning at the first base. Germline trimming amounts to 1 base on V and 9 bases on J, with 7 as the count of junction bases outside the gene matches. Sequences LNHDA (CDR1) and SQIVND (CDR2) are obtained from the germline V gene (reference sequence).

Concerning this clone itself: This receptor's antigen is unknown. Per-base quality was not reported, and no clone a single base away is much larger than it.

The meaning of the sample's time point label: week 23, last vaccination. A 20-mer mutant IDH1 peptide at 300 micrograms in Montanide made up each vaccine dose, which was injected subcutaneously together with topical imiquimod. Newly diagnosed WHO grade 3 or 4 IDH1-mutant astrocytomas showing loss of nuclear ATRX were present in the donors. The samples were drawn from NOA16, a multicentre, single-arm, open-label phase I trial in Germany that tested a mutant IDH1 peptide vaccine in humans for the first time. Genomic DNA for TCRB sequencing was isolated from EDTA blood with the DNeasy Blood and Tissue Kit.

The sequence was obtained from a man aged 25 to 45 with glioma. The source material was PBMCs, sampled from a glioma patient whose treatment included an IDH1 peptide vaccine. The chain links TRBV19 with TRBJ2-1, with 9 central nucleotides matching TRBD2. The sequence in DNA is TGTGCCAGTAGTATAGGCGGGGGGGCAGCGGTTGAGCAGTTCTTC. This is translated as CASSIGGGAAVEQFF.